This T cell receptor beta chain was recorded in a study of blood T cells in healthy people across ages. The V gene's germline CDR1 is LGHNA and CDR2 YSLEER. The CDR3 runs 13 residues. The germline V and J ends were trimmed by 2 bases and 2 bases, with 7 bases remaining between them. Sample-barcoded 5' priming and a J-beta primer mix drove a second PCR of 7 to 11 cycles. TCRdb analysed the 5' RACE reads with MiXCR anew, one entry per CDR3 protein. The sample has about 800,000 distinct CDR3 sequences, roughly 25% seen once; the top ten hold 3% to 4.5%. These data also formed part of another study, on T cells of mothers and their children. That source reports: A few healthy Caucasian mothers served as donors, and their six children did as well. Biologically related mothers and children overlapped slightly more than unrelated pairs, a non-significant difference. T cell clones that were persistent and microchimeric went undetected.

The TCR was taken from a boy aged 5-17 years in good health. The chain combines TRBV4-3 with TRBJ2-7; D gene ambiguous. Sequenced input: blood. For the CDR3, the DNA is TGCGCCAGCAGCCAAAGTCAGGCCTACGAGCAGTACTTC. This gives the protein CASSQSQAYEQYF.